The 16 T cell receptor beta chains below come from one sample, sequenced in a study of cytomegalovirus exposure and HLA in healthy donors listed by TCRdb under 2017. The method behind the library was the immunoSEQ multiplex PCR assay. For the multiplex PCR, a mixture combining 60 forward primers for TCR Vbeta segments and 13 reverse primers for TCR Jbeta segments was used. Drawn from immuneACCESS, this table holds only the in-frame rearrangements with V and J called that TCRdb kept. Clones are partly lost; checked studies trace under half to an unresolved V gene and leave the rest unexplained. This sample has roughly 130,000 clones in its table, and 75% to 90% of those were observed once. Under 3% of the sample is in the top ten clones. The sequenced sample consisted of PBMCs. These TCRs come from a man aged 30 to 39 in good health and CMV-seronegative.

The CDR3 DNA sequence: TGCGCCAGCAGCTTGGTTCAGGGGGCGCACCGGGAGCTGTTTTTT. Encoded protein: CASSLVQGAHRELFF. The chain recombines TRBV5-1 with TRBJ2-2, with 8 nucleotides matching TRBD1. The junction had 7 bases not matched to a gene; V was cut back by 0 bases and J by 9 bases. CDR1 and CDR2 from the germline V gene are SGHRS and YFSETQ. This CDR3 has 15 residues. The whole variable domain, remainder taken from reference TRBV5-1 and TRBJ2-2, is KAGVTQTPRYLIKTRGQQVTLSCSPISGHRSVSWYQQTPGQGLQFLFEYFSETQRNKGNFPGRFSGRQFSNSRSEMNVSTLELGDSALYLCASSLVQGAHRELFFGEGSRLTVL.

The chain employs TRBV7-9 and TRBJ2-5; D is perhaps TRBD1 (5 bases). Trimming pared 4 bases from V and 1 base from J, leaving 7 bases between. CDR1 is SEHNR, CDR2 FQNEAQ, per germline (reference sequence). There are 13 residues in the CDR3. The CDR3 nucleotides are TGTGCCAGCAGCTGGGGCTTCCAAGAGACCCAGTACTTC. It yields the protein CASSWGFQETQYF. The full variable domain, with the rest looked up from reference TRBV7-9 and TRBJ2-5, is DTGVSQNPRHKITKRGQNVTFRCDPISEHNRLYWYRQTLGQGPEFLTYFQNEAQLEKSRLLSDRFSAERPKGSFSTLEIQRTEQGDSAMYLCASSWGFQETQYFGPGTRLLVL.

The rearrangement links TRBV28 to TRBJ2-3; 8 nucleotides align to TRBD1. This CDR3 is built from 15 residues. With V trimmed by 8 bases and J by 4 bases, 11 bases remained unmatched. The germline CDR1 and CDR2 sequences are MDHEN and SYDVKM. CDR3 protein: CASSKGQGQSDTQYF. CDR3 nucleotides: TGTGCCAGCTCCAAAGGACAGGGTCAATCAGATACGCAGTATTTT.

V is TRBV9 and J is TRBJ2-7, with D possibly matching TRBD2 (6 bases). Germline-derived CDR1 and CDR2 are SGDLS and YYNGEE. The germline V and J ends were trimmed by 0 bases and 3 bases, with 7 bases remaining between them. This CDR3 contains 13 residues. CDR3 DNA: TGTGCCAGCAGCGTAGAGGACTACTACGAGCAGTACTTC. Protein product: CASSVEDYYEQYF.

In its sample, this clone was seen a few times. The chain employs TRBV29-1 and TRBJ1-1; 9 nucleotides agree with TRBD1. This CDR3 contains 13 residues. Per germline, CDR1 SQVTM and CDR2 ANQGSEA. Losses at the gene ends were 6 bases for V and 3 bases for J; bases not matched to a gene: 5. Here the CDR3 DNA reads TGCAGCGTAGCGGACAGGGGAGACACTGAAGCTTTCTTT. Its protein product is CSVADRGDTEAFF.

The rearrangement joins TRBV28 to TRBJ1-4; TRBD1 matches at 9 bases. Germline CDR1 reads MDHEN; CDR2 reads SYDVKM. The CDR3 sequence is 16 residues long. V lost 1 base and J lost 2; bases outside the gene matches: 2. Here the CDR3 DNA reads TGTGCCAGCAGTTTATACAGGGGGCTCACTAATGAAAAACTGTTTTTT. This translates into CASSLYRGLTNEKLFF.

CDR3 loop: CASSGTSGVNAAGELFF. The CDR3 DNA sequence: TGTGCCAGCAGCGGGACTAGCGGGGTCAATGCTGCCGGGGAGCTGTTTTTT. This chain uses TRBV9 with TRBJ2-2, with 12 bases identical to TRBD2. The CDR3 consists of 17 residues. The trim removed 3 bases at V and 6 bases at J, leaving 9 bases unmatched. The germline CDR1 and CDR2 sequences are SGDLS and YYNGEE.

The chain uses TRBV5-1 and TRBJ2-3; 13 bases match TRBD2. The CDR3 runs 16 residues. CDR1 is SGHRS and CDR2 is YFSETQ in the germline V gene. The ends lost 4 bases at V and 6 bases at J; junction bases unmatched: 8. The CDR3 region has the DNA TGCGCCAGCAGCATGAGACTAGCGGGAGGCATCGATACGCAGTATTTT. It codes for CASSMRLAGGIDTQYF.

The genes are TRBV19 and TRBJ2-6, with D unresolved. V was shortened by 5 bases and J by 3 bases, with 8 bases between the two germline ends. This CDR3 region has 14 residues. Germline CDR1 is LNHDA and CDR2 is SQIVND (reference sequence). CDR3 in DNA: TGTGCCAGTAGTCAGACTGGTGGGGCCAACGTCCTGACTTTC. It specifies CASSQTGGANVLTF.

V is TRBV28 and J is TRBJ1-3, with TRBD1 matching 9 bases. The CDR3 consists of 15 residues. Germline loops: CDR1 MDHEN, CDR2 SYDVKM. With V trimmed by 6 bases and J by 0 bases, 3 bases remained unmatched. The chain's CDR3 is CASRGQGSSGNTIYF. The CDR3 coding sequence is TGTGCCAGCAGGGGACAGGGTTCCTCTGGAAACACCATATATTTT. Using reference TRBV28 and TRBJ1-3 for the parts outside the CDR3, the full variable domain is DVKVTQSSRYLVKRTGEKVFLECVQDMDHENMFWYRQDPGLGLRLIYFSYDVKMKEKGDIPEGYSVSREKKERFSLILESASTNQTSMYLCASRGQGSSGNTIYFGEGSWLTVV.

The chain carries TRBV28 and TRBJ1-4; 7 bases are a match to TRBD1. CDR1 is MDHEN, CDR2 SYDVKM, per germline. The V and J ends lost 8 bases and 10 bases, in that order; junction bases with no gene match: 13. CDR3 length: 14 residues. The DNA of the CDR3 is TGTGCCAGCGCAAGAACGGGACAGCTTAGAAAACTGTTTTTT. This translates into CASARTGQLRKLFF.

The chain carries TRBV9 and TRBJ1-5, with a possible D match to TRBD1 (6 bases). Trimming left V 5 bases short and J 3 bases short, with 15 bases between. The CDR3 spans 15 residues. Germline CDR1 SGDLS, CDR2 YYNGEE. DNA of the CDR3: TGTGCCAGCAGAGGGAAACAGGGTTTCAATCAGCCCCAGCATTTT. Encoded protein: CASRGKQGFNQPQHF. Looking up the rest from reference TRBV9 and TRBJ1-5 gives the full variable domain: DSGVTQTPKHLITATGQRVTLRCSPRSGDLSVYWYQQSLDQGLQFLIQYYNGEERAKGNILERFSAQQFPDLHSELNLSSLELGDSALYFCASRGKQGFNQPQHFGDGTRLSIL.

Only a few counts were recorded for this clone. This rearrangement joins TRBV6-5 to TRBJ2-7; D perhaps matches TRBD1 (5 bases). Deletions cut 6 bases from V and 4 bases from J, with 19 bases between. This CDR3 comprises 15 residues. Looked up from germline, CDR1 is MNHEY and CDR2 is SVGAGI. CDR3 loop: CASSSPGSGSYEQYF. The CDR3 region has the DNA TGTGCCAGCAGCAGTCCCGGGTCAGGGTCGTACGAGCAGTACTTC.

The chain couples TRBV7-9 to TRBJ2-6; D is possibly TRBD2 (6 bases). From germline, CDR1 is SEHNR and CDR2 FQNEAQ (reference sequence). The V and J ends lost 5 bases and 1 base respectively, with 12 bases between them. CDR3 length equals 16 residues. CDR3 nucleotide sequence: TGTGCCAGCAGCCCCCTCGGGGGTTCTGGGGCCAACGTCCTGACTTTC. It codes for CASSPLGGSGANVLTF.

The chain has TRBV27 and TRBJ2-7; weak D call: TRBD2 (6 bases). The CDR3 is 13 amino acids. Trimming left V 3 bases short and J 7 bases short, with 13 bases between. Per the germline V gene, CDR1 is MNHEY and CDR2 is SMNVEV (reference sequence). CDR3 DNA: TGTGCCAGCAGTTTTACGGGAGAGCGGGAGCAGTACTTC. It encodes CASSFTGEREQYF.

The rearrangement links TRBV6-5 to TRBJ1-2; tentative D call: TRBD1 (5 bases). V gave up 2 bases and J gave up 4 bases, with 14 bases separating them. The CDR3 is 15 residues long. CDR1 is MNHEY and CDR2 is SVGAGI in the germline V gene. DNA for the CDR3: TGTGCCAGCAGTTACAAACAGGAAGGAATCTATGGCTACACCTTC. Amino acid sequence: CASSYKQEGIYGYTF.